The 22 T cell receptor beta chains listed next were all sequenced from one sample in a study of CD8+ T cells in alopecia areata. Extracted RNA was reverse transcribed into cDNA, the sequencing template. TCRdb keeps only in-frame clones here, not all; method: immunoSEQ multiplex PCR. This sample carries 290,000 or so clones, none of them present only once. Scientists pooled cutaneous lymph node cells and sorted them on CD4, CD8alpha, NKG2D, NKG2ACE and other markers. Specimen: CD4+ T cells sorted from a lymph node. These receptor sequences come from a C3H/HeJ mouse with alopecia areata. For this mouse line, the MHC haplotype is H2-k.

With respect to this clone: Mouse gene names apply. The read is 4 residues too short to cover the CDR3 end, so that end is filled in from the germline J gene. The chain combines TRBV3 with TRBJ2-5, with TRBD2 identical over 7 bases. Germline trimming cut 4 bases from V and 1 base from J; bases unmatched to any gene: 8. CDR3 length equals 16 residues. Germline lookup yields CDR1 SNHLY and CDR2 FYNGKV (reference sequence). CDR3 bases read: TGTGCCAGCAGCTCCACTCCTACTGGGGACCAAGAC. This translates into CASSSTPTGDQD. The whole CDR3 sequence reads CASSSTPTGDQDTQYF.

There are a few counts of this clone. Germline and genes here are mouse. The missing CDR3 end, 4 residues past where the read stops, is filled in from the germline J gene. The genes are TRBV13-2 and TRBJ2-7; D gene uncertain. The CDR3 extends over 13 amino acids. Germline V lookup: CDR1 NNHNN, CDR2 SYGAGS (reference sequence). The sequenced part of the CDR3 DNA is TGTGCCAGCGGTGATGCAGCAGATTAT. Protein: CASGDAADY. The entire CDR3 sequence reads CASGDAADYEQYF.

As concerns this clone: The genes are named according to mouse. The CDR3 end is not reached by the read, which stops 4 residues before it; the germline J gene fills it in. The rearrangement links TRBV5 to TRBJ2-5, with 9 bases matching TRBD1. Germline V lookup: CDR1 LGHNA, CDR2 YNLKQL (reference sequence). The CDR3 has 15 amino acids. CDR3 DNA (partial): TGTGCCAGCAGCCAACCCGGGACAGGGAAAGAC. It codes for CASSQPGTGKD. In full, the CDR3 is CASSQPGTGKDTQYF.

In its sample, this clone was seen a few times. Germline and genes here are mouse. The sequence runs out 4 residues before the end of the CDR3; the remainder is reconstructed from the germline J gene. V and J are TRBV13-1 and TRBJ1-1; no reliable D call. The V gene's germline CDR1 is NSHNY and CDR2 SYGAGN. The CDR3 spans 12 residues. The V end lost 6 bases, the J end lost 1 base, and 7 bases lay between the germline ends. Incomplete CDR3 DNA: TGTGCCAGCAAGAGGGTGAACACA. The encoded protein is CASKRVNT. The entire CDR3 is CASKRVNTEVFF.

There are many counts of this clone. Gene names denote mouse genes. The read ends 4 residues shy of where the CDR3 ends; the end is completed using the germline J gene. The rearrangement uses TRBV1 and TRBJ1-1, with 11 bases identical to TRBD1. CDR1 and CDR2 from the germline V gene are NSQYPW and LRSPGD (reference sequence). This CDR3 region has 14 residues. The sequenced CDR3 bases are TGCACCTGCAGTCTAGGACAGGGGGCGCGA. Translated: CTCSLGQGAR. The CDR3 reads in full as CTCSLGQGAREVFF.

This clone was detected a few times. The gene names here belong to mouse. The observed sequence ends 4 residues before the CDR3 terminus, with the missing tail filled in from the germline J gene. The chain uses TRBV13-1 and TRBJ1-1, with 8 bases matching TRBD1. In germline, CDR1 is NSHNY, CDR2 SYGAGN. There are 15 residues in the CDR3. V was clipped by 0 bases and J by 4 bases; unmatched bases: 5. The DNA read from the CDR3 is TGTGCCAGCAGTGATGTGCAGGGGGCGGCCACA. Protein product: CASSDVQGAAT. The whole CDR3 is CASSDVQGAATEVFF.

This clone was seen only a few times. Gene names are mouse gene names. The sequenced part of the CDR3 DNA is TGTGCCAGCAGCCGCAGGGGTTGGGGCTCC. Translated: CASSRRGWGS. The full CDR3 protein is CASSRRGWGSDYTF. The gene calls are TRBV19 and TRBJ1-2; possibly TRBD1 for D (6 bases). The CDR3 end is not reached by the read, which stops 4 residues before it; the germline J gene fills it in. The germline CDR1 and CDR2 sequences are FNHDT and SITEND (reference sequence). The CDR3 contains 14 residues. V dropped 5 bases and J dropped 4 bases, with 15 bases sitting between them. The whole variable domain, filled in from reference TRBV19 and TRBJ1-2, reads GGIITQTPKFLIGQEGQKLTLKCQQNFNHDTMYWYRQDSGKGLRLIYYSITENDLQKGDLSEGYDASREKKSSFSLTVTSAQKNEMAVFLCASSRRGWGSDYTFGSGTRLLVI.

As concerns this clone: Gene names are mouse gene names. The CDR3 end falls 4 residues outside the read, so it is completed with the germline J gene. The chain combines TRBV14 with TRBJ2-5, with a tentative D call TRBD2 (6 bases). Germline V lookup: CDR1 SGHDT, CDR2 FRDEAV. Trimming removed 2 bases at V and 2 bases at J, with 9 bases between. CDR3 length: 14 residues. The CDR3 protein is CASSLAGVQDTQYF. CDR3 bases read: TGTGCCAGCAGTTTAGCTGGGGTCCAAGAC.

A few counts support this clone. Germline and genes here are mouse. The sequenced fragment ends 4 residues before the CDR3 boundary, so the rest is inferred from the germline J gene. This CDR3 is also generated by other DNA sequences in the sample. The chain couples TRBV13-1 to TRBJ2-1; 9 bases map to TRBD2. V was pared by 0 bases and J by 2 bases, with 0 bases of the junction left unmatched. Germline CDR1 and CDR2: NSHNY and SYGAGN. The CDR3 runs 15 residues. CDR3 amino acids: CASSDGLGDYAEQFF. Partial CDR3 DNA: TGTGCCAGCAGTGATGGACTGGGGGACTATGCT.

For this clone: The gene names given are mouse names. Sequencing ends 4 residues short of the CDR3 end; the germline J gene provides the rest. The chain has TRBV13-2 and TRBJ2-5, with D maybe TRBD1 (6 bases). V was pared by 2 bases and J by 3 bases, with 10 bases between. Germline V gives CDR1 NNHNN, CDR2 SYGAGS (reference sequence). The CDR3 is 14 amino acids. The sequenced part of the CDR3 DNA is TGTGCCAGCGGTGAGCCGGGACATCAAGAC. Amino acids: CASGEPGHQD. The full CDR3 protein reads CASGEPGHQDTQYF.

This clone has only a few counts. The gene names here belong to mouse. The read stops 4 residues short of the end of the CDR3; the missing end is completed from the germline J gene. J is TRBJ1-1 and V is TRBV5, with 9 bases lining up with TRBD1. With V trimmed by 0 bases and J by 3 bases, 2 bases remained unmatched. There are 15 residues in the CDR3. Germline CDR1 LGHNA, CDR2 YNLKQL (reference sequence). The CDR3 spells CASSQDTGGDTEVFF. CDR3 DNA (partial): TGTGCCAGCAGCCAAGATACAGGGGGCGACACA.

This clone was detected only a few times. Mouse germline and gene names are used. The sequenced part of the CDR3 DNA is TGTGCCAGCAGCGCAGACAAATCTAGTGCAGAA. Translation: CASSADKSSAE. The full CDR3 protein is CASSADKSSAETLYF. The V gene is TRBV13-3, the J gene TRBJ2-3; no definite D call. The CDR3 goes on 4 residues after the read ends, and that part is filled in from the germline J gene. With 5 bases removed from V and 0 bases from J, the gap between germline ends came to 13 bases. The CDR3 length is 15 residues. In germline, CDR1 is NNHDY, CDR2 SYVADS.

This clone showed up many times. Gene names and germline match the mouse. With the read ending 4 residues before the CDR3 end, the germline J gene is used to fill in that end. The chain combines TRBV17 with TRBJ1-1; 7 positions match TRBD1. The CDR3 is 12 residues long. The germline gives CDR1 MNHDT, CDR2 YYDKIL. The sequenced CDR3 bases are TGTGCTAGCAGTCCGACAGGGCCA. Protein sequence: CASSPTGP. The whole CDR3 sequence reads CASSPTGPEVFF.

This clone was detected only a few times. Germline and genes here are mouse. The CDR3 goes on 4 residues after the read ends, and that part is filled in from the germline J gene. The chain recombines TRBV19 with TRBJ2-2; 8 bases line up with TRBD1. V lost 4 bases to trimming and J lost 0 bases; unmatched junction nucleotides: 5. There are 16 residues in the CDR3. Germline lookup yields CDR1 FNHDT and CDR2 SITEND (reference sequence). CDR3 DNA, as far as it was read: TGTGCCAGCAGTCGTGGACAGGGTACAAACACCGGG. It specifies CASSRGQGTNTG. The full CDR3 protein reads CASSRGQGTNTGQLYF.

About this clone itself: The listed genes are named as in mouse. The missing CDR3 end, 4 residues past where the read stops, is filled in from the germline J gene. Other DNA sequences in this sample translate to the same CDR3. The J gene is TRBJ2-2, the V gene TRBV19; D is perhaps TRBD1 (5 bases). The CDR3 consists of 13 residues. Trimming pared 2 bases from V and 6 bases from J, leaving 8 bases between. Germline lookup yields CDR1 FNHDT and CDR2 SITEND (reference sequence). Partial CDR3 DNA: TGTGCCAGCAGTATCGGAGGGGCCGGG. Translated: CASSIGGAG. The complete CDR3 protein is CASSIGGAGQLYF.

In the case of this clone: Gene names are mouse gene names. Sequencing ends 3 residues short of the CDR3 end; the germline J gene provides the rest. The V gene is TRBV3, the J gene TRBJ1-3; 7 bases map to TRBD1. J was trimmed by 2 bases and V by 2 bases; bases with no gene match: 3. The CDR3 has 15 amino acids. Looked up from germline, CDR1 is SNHLY and CDR2 is FYNGKV (reference sequence). The part of the CDR3 DNA that was read is TGTGCCAGCAGCTTACCCGACAGGGCTGGAAATACG. It specifies CASSLPDRAGNT. In full, the CDR3 is CASSLPDRAGNTLYF.

This clone turned up a few times. Genes here carry mouse names. The DNA ends 4 residues before the CDR3 does, and the rest of the CDR3 is filled in from the germline J gene. V gene TRBV13-1 combines with J gene TRBJ2-1; possibly TRBD1 for D (6 bases). Looked up from germline, CDR1 is NSHNY and CDR2 is SYGAGN. This CDR3 region has 13 residues. V lost 7 bases and J 4 bases, leaving 12 bases between the germline ends. The chain's CDR3 is CASDRDNYAEQFF. CDR3 DNA (partial): TGTGCCAGCGACCGGGACAATTATGCT.

There are a few counts of this clone. Gene names are mouse gene names. The read halts 4 residues ahead of the CDR3 end, with the missing end drawn from the germline J gene. The sample carries other DNA sequences with the same CDR3. This chain joins TRBV17 and TRBJ2-5; D may be TRBD2 (6 bases). The CDR3 spans 14 residues. Germline V CDR1 and CDR2: MNHDT, YYDKIL. Trimming took off 0 bases at V and 3 bases at J, with 7 bases between the two ends. CDR3 protein: CASSRDLGQDTQYF. The part of the CDR3 DNA that was read is TGTGCTAGCAGTAGAGATCTGGGGCAAGAC.

In regard to this clone: Gene and germline names: mouse. The CDR3 end lies 4 residues beyond the end of the read and is filled in from the germline J gene. The gene calls are TRBV13-3 and TRBJ2-4; 9 bases are a match to TRBD2. The V segment lost 4 bases and the J segment 1 base; nucleotides outside the gene matches: 1. Germline CDR1 is NNHDY and CDR2 is SYVADS. CDR3 length: 14 residues. CDR3 DNA, as far as it was read: TGTGCCAGCAGTCCTGGGGGGGGTCAAAAC. Its protein product is CASSPGGGQN. The whole CDR3 protein reads CASSPGGGQNTLYF. The complete variable domain, with remaining parts taken from reference TRBV13-3 and TRBJ2-4, reads EAAVTQSPRSKVAVTGGKVTLSCHQTNNHDYMYWYRQDTGHGLRLIHYSYVADSTEKGDIPDGYKASRPSQENFSLILELASLSQTAVYFCASSPGGGQNTLYFGAGTRLSVL.

Of note for this clone: Genes and germline come from the mouse. Sequencing ends 4 residues short of the CDR3 end; the germline J gene provides the rest. Other DNA sequences in the same sample also yield this CDR3. The gene calls are TRBV1 and TRBJ2-1; D possibly corresponds to TRBD2 (6 bases). The CDR3 runs to 15 residues. The germline gives CDR1 NSQYPW, CDR2 LRSPGD (reference sequence). Trimming removed 0 bases from V and 5 bases from J, with 11 bases in between. The sequenced part of the CDR3 DNA is TGCACCTGCAGTGCAGATGGGGGATTCGATGCT. This codes for CTCSADGGFDA. The full CDR3 is CTCSADGGFDAEQFF.

This clone was counted only a few times. Genes here carry mouse names. Read data end 4 residues before the CDR3 end; the end is taken from the germline J gene. V is TRBV5 and J is TRBJ2-1; D is perhaps TRBD2 (6 bases). The length of the CDR3 is 15 residues. Germline loops: CDR1 LGHNA, CDR2 YNLKQL (reference sequence). V dropped 1 base and J dropped 2 bases, with 9 bases sitting between them. The part of the CDR3 DNA that was read is TGTGCCAGCAGCCAAGTGATGGGGGACTATGCT. This codes for CASSQVMGDYA. The entire CDR3 protein is CASSQVMGDYAEQFF.

The sample holds a few counts of this clone. Mouse gene names and germline throughout. From the germline J gene comes the end of the CDR3, since the read stops 4 residues before it. This rearrangement joins TRBV13-3 to TRBJ2-7; 12 bases are shared with TRBD2. After removal of 5 bases from V and 3 bases from J, the junction contained 9 bases not matched to a gene. CDR1 and CDR2 from the germline V gene are NNHDY and SYVADS. The CDR3 runs 16 residues. The chain's CDR3 is CASRPGLGGKIYEQYF. The covered CDR3 bases are TGTGCCAGCAGACCCGGACTGGGGGGGAAGATCTAT.